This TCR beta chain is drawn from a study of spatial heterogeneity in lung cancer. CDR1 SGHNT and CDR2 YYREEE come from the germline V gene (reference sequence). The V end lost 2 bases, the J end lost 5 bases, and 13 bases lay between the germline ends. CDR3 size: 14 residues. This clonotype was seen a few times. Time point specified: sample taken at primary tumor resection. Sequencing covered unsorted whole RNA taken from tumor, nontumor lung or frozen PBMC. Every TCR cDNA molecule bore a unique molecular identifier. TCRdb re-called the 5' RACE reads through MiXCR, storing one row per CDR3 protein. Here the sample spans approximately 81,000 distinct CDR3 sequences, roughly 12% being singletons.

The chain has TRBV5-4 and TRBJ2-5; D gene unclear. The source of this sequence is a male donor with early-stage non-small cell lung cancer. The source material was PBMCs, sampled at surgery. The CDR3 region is CASSFADLGETQYF. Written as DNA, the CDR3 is TGTGCCAGCAGCTTCGCCGACTTGGGGGAGACCCAGTACTTC.